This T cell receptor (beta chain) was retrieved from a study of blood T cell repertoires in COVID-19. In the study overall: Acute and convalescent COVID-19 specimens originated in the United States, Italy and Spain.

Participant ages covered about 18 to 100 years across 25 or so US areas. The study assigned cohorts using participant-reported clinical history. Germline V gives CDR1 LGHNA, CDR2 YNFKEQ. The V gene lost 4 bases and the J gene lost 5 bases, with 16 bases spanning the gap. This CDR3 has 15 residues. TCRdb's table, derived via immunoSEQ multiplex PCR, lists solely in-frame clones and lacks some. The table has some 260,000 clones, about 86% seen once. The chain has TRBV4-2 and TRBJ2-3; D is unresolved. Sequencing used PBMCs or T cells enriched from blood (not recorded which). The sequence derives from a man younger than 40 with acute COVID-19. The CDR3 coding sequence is TGTGCCAGCAGCCCAACCCCCCAGGAAGGAGATACGCAGTATTTT. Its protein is CASSPTPQEGDTQYF.